This TCR beta chain was found in a study of blood T cell repertoires in COVID-19. Study-wide background: Acute and convalescent COVID-19 specimens originated in the United States, Italy and Spain. PBMCs, B-cell-depleted T cells, or T cells were the source of the cDNA or gDNA that made up the material.

Seattle cases were enrolled at active infection and followed longitudinally. Per the authors' pipeline: Nucleated cell number was recorded as an estimate derived from reference gene primer amplification. Some clones are missing from TCRdb's copy, which holds only in-frame ones; the method was immunoSEQ multiplex PCR. V, J and clone size are those of that table, while D and trimming were read from the DNA. Of some 350,000 clones in the sample, 80% to 90% were seen once. The CDR3 is 15 residues long. Trimming cost V 5 bases and J 5 bases, with 18 bases left between them. The germline gives CDR1 SGHTA, CDR2 FQGNSA.

This TCR derives from a woman in her 30s with COVID-19, enrolled during active disease. Material: peripheral blood. This chain uses TRBV7-2 with TRBJ1-1, with D unresolved. CDR3 protein: CASSPPGIQLTEAFF. In DNA, the CDR3 is TGTGCCAGCAGCCCCCCAGGAATTCAACTGACTGAAGCTTTCTTT.